The T cell receptor beta chain described here comes from a study of cytomegalovirus exposure and HLA in healthy donors. Overall study findings and caveats: It was assumed in the presence/absence analyses that sequencing depth was roughly uniform across donors. The classifier, whose performance was assessed in both the original and validation cohorts, reportedly diagnosed cytomegalovirus status with high specificity and sensitivity. Data from an earlier analysis indicated that most TCR beta V segments were productive either about 87% or about 30% of the time.

On this clone itself: Its antigen is as yet unknown.

In the PCR, 60 Vbeta and 13 Jbeta primers were used. Clones were read by immunoSEQ multiplex PCR, and TCRdb kept only the in-frame ones, dropping some. The sample contains under 150,000 clones, 70% to 80% of which appear only once. CDR3 length: 16 residues. CDR1 and CDR2 from the germline V gene are SGDLS and YYNGEE. The V end was cut by 5 bases, the J end by 0 bases, with 12 bases between. It was healthy bone marrow donors who served as donors. The chain combines TRBV9 with TRBJ2-6; tentative D call: TRBD1 (6 bases). The receptor comes from a woman between 50 and 59 years old in good health and CMV-seronegative. Sequenced input: PBMCs. CDR3 DNA sequence: TGTGCCAGCAGATACGGGACACACTCTGGGGCCAACGTCCTGACTTTC. Its translation is CASRYGTHSGANVLTF.